This T cell receptor beta chain emerged from a study of cytomegalovirus exposure and HLA in healthy donors. Study-level findings and limits: Exclusion as indistinguishable affected some V segments, including TRBV6-2 and TRBV6-3. A later analysis by the authors found several of the most significant clusters apparently linked to common viral pathogens. Being productive about 87% or about 30% of the time was typical of most TCR beta V segments in an earlier analysis.

Concerning this clone: The antigen is undetermined.

Use of 60 Vbeta and 13 Jbeta primers characterized the PCR. This table comes from immunoSEQ multiplex PCR, and its TCRdb copy is limited to in-frame clones, with some not included. Of 100,000 to 150,000 clones listed, around 73% are singletons. In nominal health when sampled, donors likely had unrecorded immune exposures nonetheless. CDR1 and CDR2 from the germline V gene are SGHAT and FQNNGV. Trimming shortened V by 8 bases and J by 0 bases, and 11 bases separated the two germline ends. The CDR3 is 13 amino acids. This TCR derives from a female donor in good health and CMV-seronegative. Specimen: PBMCs. The chain combines TRBV11-2 with TRBJ2-7; tentatively, D is TRBD2 (6 bases). The CDR3 sequence: CASRENSSYEQYF. DNA for the CDR3: TGTGCCAGCCGGGAGAATAGCTCCTACGAGCAGTACTTC.